The 15 T cell receptor beta chains in this list originate from one sample, sequenced in a study of CD8 T cells in Susac syndrome (dated by TCRdb to the late 2010s). Library construction relied on the immunoSEQ multiplex PCR assay. RNA was extracted using the RNeasy kit, and roughly 0.5 to 1 ug of the RNA was reverse transcribed with random hexamers. TCRdb cleaned the public reads at Q25 with fastp, built clones with MiXCR and kept in-frame beta chains. Records with the same CDR3 protein are collapsed into one entry carrying the most frequent genes and DNA. Present in this sample are roughly 200,000 distinct CDR3 sequences, 90% to 95% of which were seen just once. The ten largest clones take up approximately 0.094% of the sample. Sequencing input: CD4+ T cells from PBMCs. The source is a human donor in good health.

V is TRBV1 and J is TRBJ1-5; the table's D gene call, TRBD1, was not cross checked with the DNA. TRBV1 is listed as a pseudogene. The CDR3 runs 13 residues. This chain's CDR3 is CTPIGQGNQPQHF. In nucleotides, the CDR3 is TGCACCCCAATCGGACAGGGCAATCAGCCCCAGCATTTT.

The chain links TRBV28 to TRBJ2-6, with D unresolved. V lost 6 bases and J lost 0, with 9 bases in between. Germline CDR1 is MDHEN and CDR2 is SYDVKM. The CDR3 is 15 residues long. In nucleotides, the CDR3 is TGTGCCAGCAGCGTACCGTACTCTGGGGCCAACGTCCTGACTTTC. Its protein is CASSVPYSGANVLTF.

The chain couples TRBV27 to TRBJ2-3, with D uncertain. Trimming removed 8 bases from V and 6 bases from J, with 12 bases in between. This CDR3 spans 12 amino acids. Germline V gene data show CDR1 as MNHEY and CDR2 as SMNVEV (reference sequence). This chain's CDR3 is CASASSSDTQYF. The CDR3, as DNA: TGTGCCAGCGCTTCCTCGAGTGATACGCAGTATTTT.

J is TRBJ1-1 and V is TRBV29-1, with D unclear. Germline CDR1 and CDR2: SQVTM and ANQGSEA. The CDR3 contains 10 residues. V was shortened by 7 bases and J by 5 bases, with 8 bases between the two germline ends. CDR3 residues: CSARDTEAFF. The CDR3, as DNA: TGCAGCGCTCGGGATACTGAAGCTTTCTTT.

V gene TRBV28 combines with J gene TRBJ2-3, with unresolved D. Germline V gives CDR1 MDHEN, CDR2 SYDVKM. The CDR3 has 13 residues. Between the trimmed V and J ends, which lost 6 bases and 4 bases, there was a span of 11 bases. CDR3 region: CASSKDWADTQYF. In DNA, the CDR3 is TGTGCCAGCAGCAAGGATTGGGCAGATACGCAGTATTTT.

This chain's CDR3 is CASSLHGNEQFF. The CDR3 region has the DNA TGTGCCAGCAGCCTCCATGGCAATGAGCAGTTCTTC. The chain couples TRBV3-1 to TRBJ2-1; D gene unclear. V shed 4 bases and J shed 6 bases, with 7 bases lying between them. This CDR3 is built from 12 residues. Looked up from germline, CDR1 is LGHDT and CDR2 is YNNKEL (reference sequence).

This chain links TRBV7-8 with TRBJ1-4; maybe TRBD1 (6 bases). CDR3 length equals 14 residues. V was shortened by 2 bases and J by 4 bases, with 8 bases between the two germline ends. Germline V gives CDR1 SGHVS, CDR2 FQNEAQ. The CDR3 DNA reads TGTGCCAGCAGCTTACGGGACATTAATGAAAAACTGTTTTTT. Translated, it gives CASSLRDINEKLFF.

This clonotype was seen just once. V is TRBV18 and J is TRBJ2-3; 10 nucleotides align to TRBD2. The germline V gene encodes CDR1 KGHSH and CDR2 LQKENI. The CDR3 has 15 amino acids. V lost 5 bases, J lost 2 bases, and 4 bases stayed unmatched. The CDR3 loop is CASSSTSGTTDTQYF. CDR3 bases: TGTGCCAGCTCATCCACTAGCGGGACCACAGATACGCAGTATTTT.

The rearrangement uses TRBV5-4 and TRBJ1-4; 7 nucleotides match TRBD1. From germline, CDR1 is SGHNT and CDR2 YYREEE (reference sequence). V was pared by 3 bases and J by 5 bases, with 10 bases of the junction left unmatched. The CDR3 consists of 16 residues. CDR3 in amino acids: CASSSGGGLNNEKLFF. The DNA for the CDR3 is TGTGCCAGCAGCTCAGGAGGGGGCTTGAACAATGAAAAACTGTTTTTT.

The chain has TRBV3-1 and TRBJ1-2; D uncertain. Germline lookup yields CDR1 LGHDT and CDR2 YNNKEL (reference sequence). V lost 4 bases and J 6 bases, leaving 15 bases between the germline ends. This CDR3 contains 14 residues. This CDR3 reads CASSPRRVEDGYTF. CDR3 nucleotides: TGTGCCAGCAGCCCTCGTCGGGTTGAAGATGGCTACACCTTC.

The chain combines TRBV3-1 with TRBJ2-2; TRBD2 matches 8 bases. The germline gives CDR1 LGHDT, CDR2 YNNKEL (reference sequence). The trim removed 1 base at V and 1 base at J, leaving 2 bases unmatched. CDR3 length equals 16 residues. This CDR3 reads CASSQGTSGNTGELFF. The CDR3 nucleotides are TGTGCCAGCAGCCAAGGTACTAGCGGGAACACCGGGGAGCTGTTTTTT. Full variable domain (remainder filled in from reference TRBV3-1 and TRBJ2-2): DTAVSQTPKYLVTQMGNDKSIKCEQNLGHDTMYWYKQDSKKFLKIMFSYNNKELIINETVPNRFSPKSPDKAHLNLHINSLELGDSAVYFCASSQGTSGNTGELFFGEGSRLTVL.

This chain connects TRBV4-2 to TRBJ1-2; D may be TRBD1 (6 bases). Trimming cost V 0 bases and J 4 bases, with 21 bases left between them. Germline lookup yields CDR1 LGHNA and CDR2 YNFKEQ. This CDR3 contains 18 residues. This chain's CDR3 is CASSQDRQGWSRGYGYTF. CDR3 DNA: TGTGCCAGCAGCCAAGATAGGCAGGGGTGGAGTAGAGGCTATGGCTACACCTTC.

The chain employs TRBV20-1 and TRBJ1-2, with 10 bases fitting TRBD1. Germline V gives CDR1 DFQATT, CDR2 SNEGSKA (reference sequence). This CDR3 region has 14 residues. The J segment lost 3 bases and the V segment lost 6 bases, leaving 7 bases of the junction unmatched. The CDR3: CSAPRDRGHYGYTF. The CDR3 DNA sequence: TGCAGTGCCCCCCGGGACAGGGGTCACTATGGCTACACCTTC.

The V call is TRBV20-1, the J call TRBJ2-1; perhaps TRBD2 as D (5 bases). From germline, CDR1 is DFQATT and CDR2 SNEGSKA (reference sequence). The CDR3 has 15 amino acids. V lost 5 bases and J lost 2, with 16 bases in between. CDR3 in amino acids: CSARGLEPPYNEQFF. The CDR3 region has the DNA TGCAGTGCTCGGGGTCTGGAACCCCCCTACAATGAGCAGTTCTTC.

V and J are TRBV27 and TRBJ2-2, with 10 bases lining up with TRBD1. V shed 2 bases and J 6 bases; nucleotides not matched to a gene: 0. This CDR3 region has 14 residues. The germline V gene encodes CDR1 MNHEY and CDR2 SMNVEV (reference sequence). In nucleotides, the CDR3 is TGTGCCAGCAGTTTAGGACAGGGGGCCGGGGAGCTGTTTTTT. Translated, it gives CASSLGQGAGELFF.